This passage covers 17 T cell receptor beta chains from one sample sequenced in a study of T cell responses to AZD1222 COVID-19 vaccine. The method was immunoSEQ multiplex PCR; TCRdb's version includes in-frame clones alone and lacks a portion of them. The sample consists of more than 100,000 clones, 87% of them appearing once. Sequenced material: peripheral blood, taken on day 0 of AZD1222 vaccination. The source of these receptors is an adult in good health.

The gene calls are TRBV28 and TRBJ2-7; 7 bases match TRBD1. V lost 7 bases to trimming and J lost 4 bases; unmatched junction nucleotides: 4. The germline CDR1 and CDR2 sequences are MDHEN and SYDVKM. This CDR3 contains 12 residues. In nucleotides, the CDR3 is TGTGCCAGCACCAGACAGGGATACGAGCAGTACTTC. Protein sequence: CASTRQGYEQYF.

J is TRBJ2-5 and V is TRBV11-2; perhaps TRBD2 as D (6 bases). The germline V gene has CDR1 SGHAT and CDR2 FQNNGV. Trimming pared 5 bases from V and 2 bases from J, leaving 12 bases between. The CDR3 totals 14 residues. The CDR3 protein is CASSPQTRQETQYF. DNA of the CDR3: TGTGCCAGCAGCCCCCAGACTAGACAAGAGACCCAGTACTTC.

The chain joins TRBV3-1 (or the pseudogene TRBV3-2) to TRBJ2-2; D unresolved. The CDR3 runs 15 residues. Looked up from germline, CDR1 is LGHDT and CDR2 is YNNKEL (reference sequence). V was trimmed by 5 bases and J by 0 bases, leaving 10 bases between them. This CDR3 reads CASSSPAANTGELFF. CDR3 nucleotides: TGTGCCAGCAGCTCCCCCGCGGCGAACACCGGGGAGCTGTTTTTT.

V gene TRBV5-6 combines with J gene TRBJ2-1; D not certain. The ends were cut back, 4 bases at V and 3 bases at J, with 5 bases in the middle. CDR1 is SGHDT and CDR2 is YYEEEE in the germline V gene. The CDR3 has 12 residues. The CDR3 DNA follows: TGTGCCAGCAGCCCTGACTACAATGAGCAGTTCTTC. It translates to CASSPDYNEQFF.

The V gene is TRBV28, the J gene TRBJ1-5; D is ambiguous. Germline V lookup: CDR1 MDHEN, CDR2 SYDVKM. V was pared by 6 bases and J by 2 bases, with 11 bases between. This CDR3 contains 14 residues. CDR3 sequence (DNA): TGTGCCAGCAGCCTGCCGGCTCGCAATCAGCCCCAGCATTTT. Translation gives CASSLPARNQPQHF.

V is TRBV7-2 and J is TRBJ2-5, with a tentative D call TRBD1 (6 bases). V was trimmed by 3 bases and J by 1 base, leaving 12 bases between them. The CDR3 extends over 15 amino acids. CDR1 and CDR2 (germline): SGHTA, FQGNSA. DNA of the CDR3: TGTGCCAGCAGCTTTTTCCCAGGGGCCCAAGAGACCCAGTACTTC. This translates into CASSFFPGAQETQYF.

The V call is TRBV9, the J call TRBJ2-7, with 7 bases identical to TRBD2. Germline V CDR1 and CDR2: SGDLS, YYNGEE. J lost 2 bases, V lost 0 bases, and 5 bases had no gene match. The CDR3 is 15 amino acids. The CDR3 loop reads CASSVGLADTYEQYF. The DNA for the CDR3 is TGTGCCAGCAGCGTAGGACTAGCTGACACCTACGAGCAGTACTTC.

The chain recombines TRBV5-6 with TRBJ1-1; D not certain. Germline assignment: CDR1 SGHDT and CDR2 YYEEEE. The CDR3 is 13 residues long. V lost 0 bases and J lost 5, with 8 bases in between. The CDR3 spells CASSLARNTEAFF. CDR3 in DNA: TGTGCCAGCAGCTTGGCCAGGAATACTGAAGCTTTCTTT.

V and J are TRBV7-2 and TRBJ2-3, with TRBD1 matching 7 bases. This CDR3 comprises 15 residues. Trimming took 4 bases from V and 4 from J; bases not matched to a gene: 8. Germline CDR1 is SGHTA and CDR2 is FQGNSA. The CDR3 region has the DNA TGTGCCAGCAGCTGGGGACAGTCCGACTCAGATACGCAGTATTTT. Translation gives CASSWGQSDSDTQYF.

This chain connects TRBV7-9 to TRBJ1-1, with D perhaps TRBD1 (6 bases). CDR3 length equals 14 residues. Trimming cost V 1 base and J 1 base, with 7 bases left between them. Per the germline V gene, CDR1 is SEHNR and CDR2 is FQNEAQ (reference sequence). This CDR3 is CASSLGDKNTEAFF. The CDR3, as DNA: TGTGCCAGCAGCTTAGGGGACAAGAACACTGAAGCTTTCTTT.

This chain joins TRBV2 and TRBJ2-2; TRBD1 might be the D (6 bases). The V and J ends lost 4 bases and 6 bases respectively, with 12 bases between them. This CDR3 has 14 residues. Germline V CDR1 and CDR2: SNHLY, FYNNEI. This CDR3 is CASSGDTGAGELFF. The DNA of the CDR3 is TGTGCCAGCAGTGGGGACACTGGGGCCGGGGAGCTGTTTTTT.

This chain joins TRBV24-1 and TRBJ1-5; D remains unclear. CDR3 length: 12 amino acids. V was shortened by 4 bases and J by 3 bases, with 3 bases between the two germline ends. Germline-derived CDR1 and CDR2 are KGHDR and SFDVKD. This CDR3 is CATSESNQPQHF. The CDR3 DNA reads TGTGCCACCAGTGAGTCCAATCAGCCCCAGCATTTT.

Only one count was recorded for this clone. The rearrangement joins TRBV6-6 to TRBJ1-5, with TRBD1 matching 7 bases. The CDR3 runs 14 residues. Germline CDR1 MNHNY, CDR2 SVGAGI (reference sequence). With V trimmed by 6 bases and J by 5 bases, 7 bases remained unmatched. The CDR3 sequence: CASSIQGVDQPQHF. The CDR3 DNA follows: TGTGCCAGCAGCATCCAGGGGGTAGATCAGCCCCAGCATTTT.

The J gene is TRBJ1-2, the V gene TRBV21-1; TRBD1, the D gene given by the table, was not confirmed from the DNA. TRBV21-1 corresponds to a pseudogene. CDR3 length equals 17 residues. The CDR3 reads CASSKEKGQGRNYGYTF. CDR3 nucleotides: TGTGCCAGCAGCAAAGAAAAGGGACAGGGAAGGAACTATGGCTACACCTTC.

V usage is TRBV2 and J usage is TRBJ1-2; D might be TRBD1 (6 bases). The CDR3 consists of 18 residues. Germline CDR1 reads SNHLY; CDR2 reads FYNNEI. V lost 1 base to trimming and J lost 0 bases, with 18 bases between them. The CDR3 bases are TGTGCCAGCAGTGAAGTCGTCCGGGGACATAACACTAACTATGGCTACACCTTC. Translation gives CASSEVVRGHNTNYGYTF.

V is TRBV12-3 or TRBV12-4 and J is TRBJ1-1; D perhaps matches TRBD1 (5 bases). V was pared by 7 bases and J by 11 bases, with 14 bases between. The CDR3 is 11 residues long. This CDR3 is CASTSGGTAFF. CDR3 DNA: TGTGCCAGCACTAGTGGGGGTACGGCTTTCTTT.

The chain couples TRBV7-2 to TRBJ2-3, with TRBD1 matching 11 bases. The CDR3 consists of 17 residues. Germline trimming cut 6 bases from V and 1 base from J; bases unmatched to any gene: 9. CDR1 SGHTA and CDR2 FQGNSA come from the germline V gene. The CDR3 region is CASSQEDRGRGTDTQYF. As DNA, the CDR3 is TGTGCCAGCAGTCAAGAGGACAGGGGGCGAGGCACAGATACGCAGTATTTT.